The next 24 T cell receptor beta chains were all read from a single sample in a study of cytomegalovirus exposure and HLA in healthy donors. Primers: 60 Vbeta forward and 13 Jbeta reverse. The data were produced by immunoSEQ multiplex PCR, yet TCRdb's version contains in-frame clones alone and is incomplete. The table shows around 140,000 clones, with 70% to 80% occurring only once. The sample consisted of PBMCs. Receptors originate from a female donor in good health and CMV-seronegative.

V usage is TRBV18 and J usage is TRBJ1-2; D may be TRBD1 (6 bases). The CDR3 runs to 15 residues. The germline V gene has CDR1 KGHSH and CDR2 LQKENI. V lost 5 bases to trimming and J lost 2 bases, with 15 bases between them. CDR3 protein: CASSANRDVNYGYTF. CDR3 coding DNA: TGTGCCAGCTCAGCGAACAGGGACGTGAACTATGGCTACACCTTC.

The CDR3 protein is CASSFGTSGSGPDTQYF. For the CDR3, the DNA is TGTGCCAGCAGCTTCGGGACTAGCGGGAGCGGACCAGATACGCAGTATTTT. The chain carries TRBV11-2 and TRBJ2-3, with 14 bases fitting TRBD2. CDR1 is SGHAT and CDR2 is FQNNGV in the germline V gene. The trim removed 3 bases at V and 4 bases at J, leaving 6 bases unmatched. The CDR3 is 17 residues long.

This clone was seen more than once but under ten times. The rearrangement links TRBV6-5 to TRBJ2-7, with a tentative D call TRBD2 (5 bases). V gave up 2 bases and J gave up 1 base, with 15 bases separating them. The CDR3 is made up of 16 amino acids. CDR1 is MNHEY, CDR2 SVGAGI, per germline. In DNA, the CDR3 is TGTGCCAGCAGTTACCCTTCCAACCGGGGTTCCTACGAGCAGTACTTC. Its translation: CASSYPSNRGSYEQYF.

The chain combines TRBV27 with TRBJ1-1, with D perhaps matching TRBD1 (5 bases). The V end lost 0 bases, the J end lost 7 bases, and 18 bases lay between the germline ends. The CDR3 spans 16 residues. Germline V lookup: CDR1 MNHEY, CDR2 SMNVEV (reference sequence). Here the CDR3 DNA reads TGTGCCAGCAGTTTATCTTCCCGTGGGGGAGGGGTTGAAGCTTTCTTT. Amino acid sequence: CASSLSSRGGGVEAFF.

This rearrangement joins TRBV7-9 to TRBJ1-4; TRBD1 matches at 8 bases. From germline, CDR1 is SEHNR and CDR2 FQNEAQ (reference sequence). This CDR3 contains 15 residues. Unmatched junction bases numbered 9, after V lost 5 bases and J lost 7 bases. The CDR3 loop reads CASSPSRDRSEKLFF. The CDR3, as DNA: TGTGCCAGCAGCCCAAGCCGGGACAGGAGTGAAAAACTGTTTTTT.

The rearrangement links TRBV5-1 to TRBJ2-7, with 11 bases fitting TRBD2. CDR1 is SGHRS and CDR2 is YFSETQ in the germline V gene. The CDR3 spans 19 residues. J lost 0 bases, V lost 3 bases, and 14 bases had no gene match. The DNA for the CDR3 is TGCGCCAGCAGCTCATACCTCGGACTAGCGGGCCAGAGCTCCTACGAGCAGTACTTC. Translated: CASSSYLGLAGQSSYEQYF. The variable domain in full, completed from reference TRBV5-1 and TRBJ2-7, reads KAGVTQTPRYLIKTRGQQVTLSCSPISGHRSVSWYQQTPGQGLQFLFEYFSETQRNKGNFPGRFSGRQFSNSRSEMNVSTLELGDSALYLCASSSYLGLAGQSSYEQYFGPGTRLTVT.

This clone was detected a few times. The chain combines TRBV29-1 with TRBJ1-1, with 7 bases fitting TRBD1. The germline CDR1 and CDR2 sequences are SQVTM and ANQGSEA. V trimming: 0 bases; J trimming: 4 bases; junction bases outside the gene matches: 8. The CDR3 consists of 15 residues. CDR3 bases: TGCAGCGTTGAAGATCCGAGACAGGGTTCCACTGAAGCTTTCTTT. This sequence encodes CSVEDPRQGSTEAFF.

This chain links TRBV2 with TRBJ1-1; TRBD1 might be the D (5 bases). Trimming removed 6 bases at V and 0 bases at J, with 14 bases between. This CDR3 has 15 amino acids. Germline CDR1 is SNHLY and CDR2 is FYNNEI. CDR3 protein: CASRLRDSMNTEAFF. The DNA for the CDR3 is TGTGCCAGCAGATTACGGGACTCAATGAACACTGAAGCTTTCTTT.

This clone was detected once. The rearrangement joins TRBV28 to TRBJ1-4; D ambiguous. CDR3 length: 12 residues. The V end was cut by 6 bases, the J end by 8 bases, with 10 bases between. Germline V lookup: CDR1 MDHEN, CDR2 SYDVKM. The DNA for the CDR3 is TGTGCCAGCAGCCCTGCTCGGGAAAAACTGTTTTTT. Amino acids: CASSPAREKLFF.

In regard to this clone: Other DNA sequences in the sample encode the same CDR3. This sequence joins TRBV11-2 and TRBJ1-5; the match to TRBD1 covers 9 bases. CDR1 is SGHAT, CDR2 FQNNGV, per germline. Trimming at V came to 3 bases and at J to 2 bases, leaving 2 bases not matched to a gene. The CDR3 loop spans 15 amino acids. The CDR3 protein is CASSLDRGGNQPQHF. CDR3 bases: TGTGCCAGCAGCTTGGACAGGGGAGGCAATCAGCCCCAGCATTTT.

The chain recombines TRBV14 with TRBJ2-5, with D perhaps TRBD2 (7 bases). The CDR3 totals 15 residues. V lost 2 bases to trimming and J lost 6 bases, with 16 bases between them. Germline lookup yields CDR1 SGHDN and CDR2 FVKESK. The CDR3 DNA reads as TGTGCCAGCAGCCAACGGGGGGCAGGGGTAAAGACCCAGTACTTC. This codes for CASSQRGAGVKTQYF.

DNA of the CDR3: TGTGCCAGCAGTTACAGCAGGGGGCCTAACACTGAAGCTTTCTTT. The encoded protein is CASSYSRGPNTEAFF. This chain connects TRBV6-6 to TRBJ1-1; 8 positions agree with TRBD1. The ends lost 2 bases at V and 2 bases at J; junction bases unmatched: 4. This CDR3 is 15 amino acids long. Germline V lookup: CDR1 MNHNY, CDR2 SVGAGI (reference sequence).

The table lists this clone with a few counts. The chain is built from TRBV5-6 and TRBJ1-2; TRBD1 matches at 9 bases. Germline V CDR1 and CDR2: SGHDT, YYEEEE. J gave up 7 bases and V 4 bases, and 8 bases lay outside the gene matches. The CDR3 runs 14 residues. CDR3 DNA: TGTGCCAGCAGCCCGGGACAGGGATTCGGTGGCTACACCTTC. Amino acids: CASSPGQGFGGYTF.

The rearrangement links TRBV6-1 to TRBJ1-4; 7 bases agree with TRBD1. The germline gives CDR1 MNHNS, CDR2 SASEGT. Losses at the gene ends were 0 bases for V and 5 bases for J; bases not matched to a gene: 6. This CDR3 comprises 16 residues. The CDR3, as DNA: TGTGCCAGCAGTGAAGCGCGGGACAGCCCAAATGAAAAACTGTTTTTT. This gives the protein CASSEARDSPNEKLFF.

The table lists this clone with a few counts. Other nucleotide sequences from this sample produce the same CDR3. V and J are TRBV19 and TRBJ2-2, with D possibly being TRBD2 (6 bases). Germline V gives CDR1 LNHDA, CDR2 SQIVND (reference sequence). The CDR3 covers 16 residues. V lost 5 bases and J lost 4, with 17 bases in between. The CDR3, as DNA: TGTGCCAGTAGTCCTGTAACTAGCCCCCCCACCGGGGAGCTGTTTTTT. Translation gives CASSPVTSPPTGELFF.

The CDR3: CASSRGREAQSEQYF. CDR3 nucleotides: TGCGCCAGCAGCCGAGGTCGGGAGGCCCAAAGCGAGCAGTACTTC. The chain links TRBV4-1 to TRBJ2-7; 7 bases agree with TRBD2. After removal of 4 bases from V and 6 bases from J, the junction contained 12 bases not matched to a gene. Germline loops: CDR1 MGHRA, CDR2 YSYEKL. The CDR3 runs 15 residues.

CDR3 sequence: CASSDRDNYGYTF. CDR3 in DNA: TGTGCCAGCAGCGACAGAGACAACTATGGCTACACCTTC. The chain employs TRBV28 and TRBJ1-2; D possibly corresponds to TRBD1 (5 bases). The CDR3 covers 13 residues. V was cut by 6 bases and J by 2 bases, with 10 bases left in between. Germline V gene data show CDR1 as MDHEN and CDR2 as SYDVKM.

The V call is TRBV7-3, the J call TRBJ1-1, with D hard to call. Trimming took off 3 bases at V and 5 bases at J, with 10 bases between the two ends. From germline, CDR1 is SGHTA and CDR2 FQGTGA. CDR3 length: 13 residues. The CDR3 DNA reads TGTGCCAGCAGCTTGGAGTGGAGGACTGAAGCTTTCTTT. The encoded protein is CASSLEWRTEAFF.

V is TRBV5-5 and J is TRBJ1-4; 9 bases agree with TRBD1. V dropped 4 bases and J dropped 8; count of bases not matched to a gene: 12. The CDR3 has 16 amino acids. Germline CDR1 and CDR2: SGHKS and YYEKEE (reference sequence). This CDR3 reads CASSPQGATLPEKLFF. As DNA, the CDR3 is TGTGCCAGCAGCCCACAGGGGGCGACTCTTCCCGAAAAACTGTTTTTT.

The chain couples TRBV5-8 to TRBJ1-4, with a tentative D call TRBD1 (5 bases). The ends were cut back, 4 bases at V and 8 bases at J, with 15 bases in the middle. This CDR3 region has 14 residues. Germline loops: CDR1 SGHTS, CDR2 YDEGEE. CDR3 protein: CASSRGAGSEKLFF. DNA of the CDR3: TGTGCCAGCAGCCGCGGGGCGGGCAGCGAAAAACTGTTTTTT.

The CDR3 bases are TGTGCCAGCAGCGACCGGGACAGGAACACTGAAGCTTTCTTT. Protein sequence: CASSDRDRNTEAFF. The chain has TRBV9 and TRBJ1-1, with 7 positions matching TRBD1. The germline V gene has CDR1 SGDLS and CDR2 YYNGEE. This CDR3 has 14 residues. Trimming cost V 3 bases and J 1 base; bases outside gene matches: 3.

The rearrangement links TRBV9 to TRBJ1-3, with 7 positions matching TRBD1. Germline V gene lookup returns CDR1 SGDLS and CDR2 YYNGEE. The CDR3 length is 18 residues. Trimming took 2 bases from V and 1 from J; bases not matched to a gene: 12. The CDR3 spells CASSVRGDRAISGNTIYF. The CDR3 DNA follows: TGTGCCAGCAGCGTGAGGGGAGACAGGGCAATTTCTGGAAACACCATATATTTT.

The CDR3 is CASSLVRQSTYEQYF. CDR3 DNA sequence: TGTGCCAGCAGTTTAGTGAGACAGAGTACCTACGAGCAGTACTTC. This chain joins TRBV27 and TRBJ2-7; TRBD1 might be the D (5 bases). The CDR3 runs 15 residues. V lost 2 bases and J lost 2, with 13 bases in between. From germline, CDR1 is MNHEY and CDR2 SMNVEV (reference sequence).

The genes are TRBV4-1 and TRBJ2-7; TRBD2 is a possible D gene (7 bases). The germline V gene encodes CDR1 MGHRA and CDR2 YSYEKL. The CDR3 is 15 residues long. V lost 0 bases, J lost 2 bases, and 11 bases lay in between. CDR3 in DNA: TGCGCCAGCAGCCAAGAAGGGGGGGTGCCCTACGAGCAGTACTTC. Translation gives CASSQEGGVPYEQYF.